This T cell receptor beta chain was identified during a study of CD8+CD57+ T cells in acquired aplastic anemia. The length of the CDR3 is 15 residues. Germline CDR1 SGHVS, CDR2 FNYEAQ. Unmatched junction bases numbered 11, after V lost 5 bases and J lost 5 bases. Genomic DNA provided the template from which TCR beta VDJ and CDR3 profiles were obtained. Using its own MiXCR run on the reads, TCRdb lists one record per CDR3 protein. The sample has just over 450,000 distinct CDR3 sequences, roughly a third seen once. Selection for sequencing was limited to patients who had shown CD8+CD57+ cell expansion by flow cytometry.

This clonotype originated in a human donor with aplastic anemia. The chain recombines TRBV7-6 with TRBJ2-7, with 8 nucleotides matching TRBD1. Sequencing was carried out using sorted CD4+, CD8+, or CD8+CD57+ T cells (not recorded which) from PBMCs. CDR3 DNA: TGTGCCAGCAGCCCAAGACAGGGGAGGTTCAACGAGCAGTACTTC. Its translation is CASSPRQGRFNEQYF.